This paragraph reports one T cell receptor (beta chain). This entry belongs to a study of blood T cell repertoires in COVID-19. Libraries were prepared by immunoSEQ multiplex PCR; TCRdb keeps only in-frame clonotypes and omits some of them. The sample lists roughly 100,000 clones, around 87% seen once, with 3% in the top ten. V shed 7 bases and J shed 5 bases, with 3 bases lying between them. The CDR3 is 11 amino acids. Germline CDR1 SNHLY, CDR2 FYNNEI. The chain links TRBV2 to TRBJ1-6; no clear D gene. This TCR derives from a man aged 50-59 years with active or convalescent COVID-19. Source material: peripheral blood. CDR3: CASTDNSPLHF. DNA for the CDR3: TGTGCCAGCACTGATAATTCACCCCTCCACTTT.